This TCR beta chain was obtained from a study of liver allograft versus peripheral blood T cells. As for the study in general: Intrahepatic T cell receptor repertoires from transplanted livers were compared against repertoires in recipients' peripheral blood.

Findings and caveats of the study: There were reportedly differences between T cell receptor repertoires inside liver allografts and those in peripheral blood.

As regards this clonotype: Its antigen remains unidentified. This likely reflects a read error, since a far larger clone is one base away.

One entry per CDR3 protein results from TCRdb running MiXCR on the reads. The repertoire has thousands of distinct CDR3 sequences, around 18% of them found once; the top ten carry around 50%. The germline V gene has CDR1 MNHEY and CDR2 SVGAGI. This CDR3 contains 14 residues. The receptor's source is a human patient who had a liver transplant. A subset of T cells may come from the graft donor. The V and J genes are TRBV6-5 and TRBJ1-6; D gene unclear. CDR3 region: CAISAGPGDSPLHF. In DNA, the CDR3 is TGTGCCATCAGTGCCGGACCCGGGGATTCACCCCTCCACTTT.